The T cell receptor beta chain under discussion was sequenced for a study of T cell repertoires in cytomegalovirus infection. CDR3 length: 16 residues. J gave up 1 base and V 6 bases, and 11 bases lay outside the gene matches. Germline CDR1 MNHEY, CDR2 SVGEGT. This clonotype was observed a handful of times. Via MiXCR, TCRdb re-called the reads, giving one row per CDR3 protein. Of around 210,000 distinct CDR3 sequences in the sample, around 6.4% were seen once. The specimen sequenced was PBMCs. The chain uses TRBV6-2 or TRBV6-3 and TRBJ2-5; 7 nucleotides match TRBD2. The sequence was collected from a human donor in good health (CMV status not recorded). Some clones in this sample may be carry-over from other donors' samples. The CDR3: CASRRYSRGIQETQYF. The CDR3, as DNA: TGTGCCAGCAGACGGTACTCGCGGGGGATCCAAGAGACCCAGTACTTC.